This paragraph reports one T cell receptor (beta chain). Original processing notes: Nucleated cell number was recorded as an estimate derived from reference gene primer amplification. Libraries were prepared by immunoSEQ multiplex PCR; TCRdb keeps only in-frame clonotypes and omits some of them. The V and J calls and clone size were taken over from that table, and D and trimming were inferred from the DNA. The sample has around 180,000 clones; under 85% are singletons. The data derive from a study of blood T cell repertoires in COVID-19. Study in general: Italy, Spain and the United States were the sources of the convalescent and acute COVID-19 samples. T cells, B-cell-depleted T cells, or PBMCs provided the cDNA or gDNA that served as material.

The CDR3 contains 15 residues. V gave up 2 bases and J gave up 3 bases, with 15 bases separating them. The germline V gene encodes CDR1 SGHRS and CDR2 YFSETQ. The TCR sequence derives from a human donor in a cohort sampled during active COVID-19. The chain has TRBV5-1 and TRBJ2-7, with D unresolved. Source material: peripheral blood. The CDR3 nucleotides are TGCGCCAGCAGCTTCGGCGGCAGAAGCTACTACGAGCAGTACTTC. This gives the protein CASSFGGRSYYEQYF.